This T cell receptor beta chain is drawn from a study of blood T cell repertoires in COVID-19. Generated by immunoSEQ multiplex PCR, the TCRdb table keeps only in-frame clones and is missing some. The repertoire holds about 130,000 clones, with about 83% as singletons. Germline values: CDR1 SGHRS, CDR2 YFSETQ. The CDR3 is made up of 17 amino acids. Trimming took off 4 bases at V and 2 bases at J, with 19 bases between the two ends. The chain recombines TRBV5-1 with TRBJ2-1; possibly TRBD1 for D (5 bases). The sequenced material came from peripheral blood. The receptor's source is a human donor in a cohort sampled during active COVID-19. The CDR3 DNA reads as TGCGCCAGCAGCAGAAAGACAGCTCAGTTCACCTACAATGAGCAGTTCTTC. It yields the protein CASSRKTAQFTYNEQFF.